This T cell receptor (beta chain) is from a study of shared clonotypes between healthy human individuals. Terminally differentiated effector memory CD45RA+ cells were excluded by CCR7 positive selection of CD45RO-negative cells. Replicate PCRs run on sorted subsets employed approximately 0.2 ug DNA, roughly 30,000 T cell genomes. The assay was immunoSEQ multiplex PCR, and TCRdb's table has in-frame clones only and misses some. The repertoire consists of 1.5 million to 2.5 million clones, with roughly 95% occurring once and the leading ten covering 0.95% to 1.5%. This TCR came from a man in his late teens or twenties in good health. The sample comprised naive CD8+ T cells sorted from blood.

CDR3 nucleotide sequence: TGCGCCAGCAGCCACCAGACCTACGAGCAGTACTTC. As protein: CASSHQTYEQYF. The chain couples TRBV4-1 to TRBJ2-7; D not certain. Trimming shortened V by 3 bases and J by 2 bases, and 5 bases separated the two germline ends. The CDR3 consists of 12 residues. Germline assignment: CDR1 MGHRA and CDR2 YSYEKL.